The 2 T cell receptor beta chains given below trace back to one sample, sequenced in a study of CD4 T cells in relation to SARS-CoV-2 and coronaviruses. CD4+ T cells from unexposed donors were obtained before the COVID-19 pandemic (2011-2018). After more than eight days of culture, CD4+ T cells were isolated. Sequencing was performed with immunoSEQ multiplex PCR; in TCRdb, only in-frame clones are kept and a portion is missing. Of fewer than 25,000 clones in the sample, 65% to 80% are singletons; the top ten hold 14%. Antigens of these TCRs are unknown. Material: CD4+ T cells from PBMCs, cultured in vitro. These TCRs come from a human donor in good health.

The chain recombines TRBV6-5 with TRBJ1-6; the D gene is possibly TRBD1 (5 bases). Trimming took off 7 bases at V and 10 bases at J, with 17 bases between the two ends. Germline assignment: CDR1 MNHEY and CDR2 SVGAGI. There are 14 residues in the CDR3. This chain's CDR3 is CASTRNRGESPLHF. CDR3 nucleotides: TGTGCCAGCACCAGGAATCGGGGGGAATCACCCCTCCACTTT.

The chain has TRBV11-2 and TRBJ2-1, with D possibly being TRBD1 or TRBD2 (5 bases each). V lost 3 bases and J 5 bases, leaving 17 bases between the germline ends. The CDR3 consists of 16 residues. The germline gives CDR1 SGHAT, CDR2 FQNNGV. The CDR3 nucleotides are TGTGCCAGCAGCTTTCTCGCCGGGACGAGCAACAATGAGCAGTTCTTC. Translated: CASSFLAGTSNNEQFF.